Below, 8 T cell receptor beta chains from the same sample are listed, as sequenced in a study of human T cells and chemical hapten exposure. A single record per CDR3 protein comes from TCRdb applying MiXCR to the RACE reads. Here the sample spans about 96,000 distinct CDR3 sequences, 9.3% being singletons. Time point given: patch test 2, 6 weeks after DPC sensitization. Treatment in this sample: therapeutic diphenylcyclopropenone sensitization with weekly scalp DPC. This specimen was whole blood, taken in connection with sensitization to the hapten diphenylcyclopropenone (DPC). The receptors here all came from a woman aged 40 to 50 with alopecia areata. Some clones in this sample may be carry-over from other donors' samples.

This clonotype was counted only a few times. The chain employs TRBV7-2 and TRBJ2-3; tentatively, D is TRBD2 (5 bases). V was shortened by 5 bases and J by 6 bases, with 15 bases between the two germline ends. CDR3 length equals 14 residues. The germline CDR1 and CDR2 sequences are SGHTA and FQGNSA. Here the CDR3 reads CASSTRTSRDTQYF. The DNA of the CDR3 is TGTGCCAGCAGCACCCGGACTTCGCGGGATACGCAGTATTTT.

This clonotype was counted many times. The chain recombines TRBV30 with TRBJ2-7; TRBD1 matches at 7 bases. J gave up 4 bases and V 0 bases, and 9 bases lay outside the gene matches. Per the germline V gene, CDR1 is GTSNPN and CDR2 is SVGIG (reference sequence). This CDR3 spans 15 amino acids. The CDR3 spells CAWSVGQGVRYEQYF. CDR3 DNA sequence: TGTGCCTGGAGTGTAGGTCAGGGGGTGAGGTACGAGCAGTACTTC. The full variable domain, rest sourced from reference TRBV30 and TRBJ2-7, is SQTIHQWPATLVQPVGSPLSLECTVEGTSNPNLYWYRQAAGRGLQLLFYSVGIGQISSEVPQNLSASRPQDRQFILSSKKLLLSDSGFYLCAWSVGQGVRYEQYFGPGTRLTVT.

The chain uses TRBV7-9 and TRBJ1-6; 7 bases align to TRBD1. The germline V gene has CDR1 SEHNR and CDR2 FQNEAQ (reference sequence). The junction had 4 bases not matched to a gene; V was cut back by 2 bases and J by 9 bases. The CDR3 consists of 14 residues. The CDR3 bases are TGTGCCAGCAGCTTAACAGGGGTTGCTTCACCCCTCCACTTT. It codes for CASSLTGVASPLHF. The whole variable domain, filled in from reference TRBV7-9 and TRBJ1-6, reads DTGVSQNPRHKITKRGQNVTFRCDPISEHNRLYWYRQTLGQGPEFLTYFQNEAQLEKSRLLSDRFSAERPKGSFSTLEIQRTEQGDSAMYLCASSLTGVASPLHFGNGTRLTVT.

The gene calls are TRBV5-1 and TRBJ2-3; no clear D gene. CDR1 and CDR2 (germline): SGHRS, YFSETQ. The length of the CDR3 is 15 residues. Trimming left V 5 bases short and J 0 bases short, with 13 bases between. For the CDR3, the DNA is TGCGCCAGCAGATATAGGCTCCTCAGCACAGATACGCAGTATTTT. Its protein is CASRYRLLSTDTQYF. Variable domain in full (rest from reference TRBV5-1 and TRBJ2-3): KAGVTQTPRYLIKTRGQQVTLSCSPISGHRSVSWYQQTPGQGLQFLFEYFSETQRNKGNFPGRFSGRQFSNSRSEMNVSTLELGDSALYLCASRYRLLSTDTQYFGPGTRLTVL.

V gene TRBV2 combines with J gene TRBJ2-3; D unclear. Trimming shortened V by 6 bases and J by 1 base, and 14 bases separated the two germline ends. The CDR3 runs 15 residues. Germline V gene sequence: CDR1 SNHLY, CDR2 FYNNEI. The CDR3 region has the DNA TGTGCCAGCAGGCCAAAAGGGCTGGGCACAGATACGCAGTATTTT. It yields the protein CASRPKGLGTDTQYF.

This clonotype was seen more than once but under ten times. This chain connects TRBV28 to TRBJ2-1, with D uncertain. Between the trimmed V and J ends, which lost 6 bases and 3 bases, there was a span of 3 bases. This CDR3 has 11 residues. Germline values: CDR1 MDHEN, CDR2 SYDVKM. This CDR3 is CASSFYNEQFF. The CDR3 DNA reads as TGTGCCAGCAGCTTCTACAATGAGCAGTTCTTC.

This clonotype came up many times. The chain carries TRBV20-1 and TRBJ1-5, with 9 bases matching TRBD1. The CDR3 has 15 amino acids. Germline V gene lookup returns CDR1 DFQATT and CDR2 SNEGSKA (reference sequence). Trimming at V came to 5 bases and at J to 2 bases, leaving 7 bases not matched to a gene. The CDR3 loop reads CSAFTGGRGNQPQHF. The CDR3 DNA reads as TGCAGTGCTTTTACAGGGGGCAGGGGCAATCAGCCCCAGCATTTT.

The genes are TRBV5-4 and TRBJ2-1; 10 nucleotides agree with TRBD2. From germline, CDR1 is SGHNT and CDR2 YYREEE (reference sequence). Trimming took 5 bases from V and 7 from J; bases not matched to a gene: 9. The CDR3 length is 15 residues. In DNA form, the CDR3 reads TGTGCCAGCAGTCCTAGGGGACTAGCGTGGAATGAGCAGTTCTTC. Its translation: CASSPRGLAWNEQFF.